This T cell receptor (beta chain) originates from a study of cytomegalovirus exposure and HLA in healthy donors. General study findings and limits: The tendency of first-cohort TCR clusters to co-occur in the 90 to 150 validation repertoires emerged from a later analysis.

Comments on this clone: What it binds is unknown. Other DNA sequences within the sample encode an identical CDR3.

Some clones are missing from TCRdb's copy, which holds only in-frame ones; the method was immunoSEQ multiplex PCR. There are more than 90,000 clones in the sample; 86% occur only once, and around 5.1% lies in the top ten. Germline V gene data show CDR1 as SGHNT and CDR2 as YYREEE (reference sequence). Trimming stripped 0 bases from V and 3 bases from J, with 5 bases between. The CDR3 contains 13 residues. The sequenced material came from PBMCs. The sequence was obtained from a man younger than 35 in good health and CMV-seronegative. V usage is TRBV5-4 and J usage is TRBJ2-3; a weak D match, TRBD2 (5 bases). CDR3 sequence reads: CASSLGGTDTQYF. Written as DNA, the CDR3 is TGTGCCAGCAGCTTGGGCGGGACAGATACGCAGTATTTT. Variable domain in full (rest from reference TRBV5-4 and TRBJ2-3): ETGVTQSPTHLIKTRGQQVTLRCSSQSGHNTVSWYQQALGQGPQFIFQYYREEENGRGNFPPRFSGLQFPNYSSELNVNALELDDSALYLCASSLGGTDTQYFGPGTRLTVL.